This T cell receptor (beta chain) was found in a study of shared clonotypes between healthy human individuals. Unmatched junction bases numbered 7, after V lost 6 bases and J lost 4 bases. CDR3 length: 15 amino acids. The germline CDR1 and CDR2 sequences are SNHLY and FYNNEI. Profiling relied on immunoSEQ multiplex PCR, and the TCRdb table lists in-frame clones only, not all of them. The sample shows 400,000 to 500,000 clones, approximately 80% of them seen only once. Sequences were obtained from PBMCs. The source is a woman aged 40 to 49 in good health. Some clones in this sample may be carry-over from other donors' samples. The V and J genes are TRBV2 and TRBJ1-5; 9 bases align to TRBD1. CDR3 residues: CASRWGQGGNQPQHF. The CDR3 region has the DNA TGTGCCAGCAGATGGGGACAGGGCGGGAATCAGCCCCAGCATTTT.